Shown below are 18 T cell receptor beta chains from a single sample sequenced in a study of T cells in localized non-small cell lung cancer. Assay used: immunoSEQ multiplex PCR; TCRdb lists only in-frame clones, some missing. This sample yields under 60,000 clones, of which roughly 90% are seen a single time; more than 15% belongs to the top ten. Source: peripheral blood, taken before any cancer treatment. The receptors were sampled from a male donor at least 60 years old with stage III squamous cell lung carcinoma.

This clone was seen a few times. This chain uses TRBV9 with TRBJ1-1, with D perhaps TRBD1 (5 bases). Per germline, CDR1 SGDLS and CDR2 YYNGEE. Trimming shortened V by 3 bases and J by 1 base, and 10 bases separated the two germline ends. This CDR3 has 14 residues. CDR3: CASSGPGTNTEAFF. Here the CDR3 DNA reads TGTGCCAGCAGCGGACCAGGGACGAACACTGAAGCTTTCTTT.

The chain carries TRBV4-1 and TRBJ2-7; possibly TRBD2 for D (6 bases). Germline lookup yields CDR1 MGHRA and CDR2 YSYEKL. The V and J ends lost 0 bases and 7 bases respectively, with 16 bases between them. This CDR3 region has 15 residues. The CDR3 reads CASSQELAVAGEQYF. The CDR3 nucleotides are TGCGCCAGCAGCCAAGAGCTAGCAGTGGCGGGGGAGCAGTACTTC.

The chain combines TRBV6-5 with TRBJ1-2; the D gene is possibly TRBD1 (5 bases). V lost 0 bases and J lost 9, with 14 bases in between. Germline-derived CDR1 and CDR2 are MNHEY and SVGAGI. The CDR3 loop spans 14 amino acids. This CDR3 is CASSYSSGSVSYTF. For the CDR3, the DNA is TGTGCCAGCAGTTACTCATCAGGGAGCGTAAGCTACACCTTC.

The gene calls are TRBV2 and TRBJ1-1; no firm D call. CDR1 is SNHLY, CDR2 FYNNEI, per germline. Trimming removed 3 bases from V and 5 bases from J, with 4 bases in between. The CDR3 extends over 11 amino acids. The CDR3 DNA is TGTGCCAGCAGTGAGACGACTGAAGCTTTCTTT. Translating gives CASSETTEAFF.

The chain carries TRBV30 and TRBJ2-3; a weak D match, TRBD1 (6 bases). The CDR3 consists of 15 residues. V was shortened by 8 bases and J by 2 bases, with 20 bases between the two germline ends. CDR1 is GTSNPN and CDR2 is SVGIG in the germline V gene (reference sequence). In DNA form, the CDR3 reads TGTGCCCAAAACGCAGGGGTCCTGATCACAGATACGCAGTATTTT. This codes for CAQNAGVLITDTQYF.

The chain carries TRBV28 and TRBJ2-2; TRBD1 matches at 10 bases. Germline V gene data show CDR1 as MDHEN and CDR2 as SYDVKM. Trimming removed 5 bases from V and 3 bases from J; junction bases left unmatched: 6. The CDR3 length is 16 residues. The CDR3 reads CASSRQGAEDTGELFF. The CDR3 DNA reads TGTGCCAGCAGTCGACAGGGGGCTGAAGACACCGGGGAGCTGTTTTTT.

This clone was detected a few times. The CDR3: CASSFLEENGYTF. The CDR3 DNA follows: TGTGCCAGCAGCTTTTTGGAGGAGAATGGCTACACCTTC. The chain recombines TRBV5-4 with TRBJ1-2; D is undetermined. Trimming stripped 2 bases from V and 6 bases from J, with 11 bases between. From germline, CDR1 is SGHNT and CDR2 YYREEE (reference sequence). The CDR3 sequence is 13 residues long.

This clone has more than one count but fewer than ten. This chain connects TRBV10-3 to TRBJ2-1, with TRBD2 identical over 14 bases. The CDR3 is made up of 14 amino acids. V shed 10 bases, J shed 7 bases, and the junction held 6 bases outside the gene matches. Germline V gene sequence: CDR1 ENHRY, CDR2 SYGVKD. In DNA, the CDR3 is TGTGCCACCCGGGGACTAGCGGGAGCGAATGAGCAGTTCTTC. Its translation: CATRGLAGANEQFF.

This clone was seen more than once but under ten times. This chain links TRBV19 with TRBJ1-5; the match to TRBD1 covers 9 bases. Germline assignment: CDR1 LNHDA and CDR2 SQIVND (reference sequence). After removal of 5 bases from V and 0 bases from J, the junction contained 5 bases not matched to a gene. The CDR3 length is 16 residues. The CDR3 coding sequence is TGTGCCAGTAGTCCGTTGGACAGGGGTAGCAATCAGCCCCAGCATTTT. Protein sequence: CASSPLDRGSNQPQHF.

This rearrangement joins TRBV5-8 to TRBJ2-1; no firm D call. The germline CDR1 and CDR2 sequences are SGHTS and YDEGEE. V lost 5 bases, J lost 8 bases, and 11 bases lay in between. CDR3 size: 12 residues. The CDR3 spells CASSLLGYEQFF. CDR3 sequence (DNA): TGTGCCAGCAGTCTCCTGGGCTATGAGCAGTTCTTC.

CDR3 in DNA: TGTGCCAGCTCACCAAGGACTGCCGATACGCAGTATTTT. Amino acid sequence: CASSPRTADTQYF. The rearrangement links TRBV18 to TRBJ2-3, with a weak D call TRBD2 (5 bases). This CDR3 contains 13 residues. The V gene lost 2 bases and the J gene lost 6 bases, with 9 bases spanning the gap. The germline CDR1 and CDR2 sequences are KGHSH and LQKENI.

J is TRBJ1-5 and V is TRBV7-9; no reliable D call. The CDR3 consists of 13 residues. The V end was cut by 3 bases, the J end by 4 bases, with 7 bases between. Germline CDR1 SEHNR, CDR2 FQNEAQ (reference sequence). This chain's CDR3 is CASSLTLNQPQHF. The CDR3 region has the DNA TGTGCCAGCAGCTTGACCTTGAATCAGCCCCAGCATTTT.

This chain uses TRBV18 with TRBJ2-5; D remains unclear. The CDR3 sequence is 16 residues long. Trimming took off 1 base at V and 0 bases at J, with 12 bases between the two ends. The germline V gene encodes CDR1 KGHSH and CDR2 LQKENI. In DNA form, the CDR3 reads TGTGCCAGCTCACCACTCCGAGGACCAGACCAAGAGACCCAGTACTTC. Translating it yields CASSPLRGPDQETQYF.

The table lists this clone with a count of one. The chain couples TRBV6-5 to TRBJ1-6, with D possibly matching TRBD1 (5 bases). This CDR3 is built from 15 residues. CDR1 is MNHEY and CDR2 is SVGAGI in the germline V gene. Trimming took off 6 bases at V and 7 bases at J, with 16 bases between the two ends. CDR3 coding DNA: TGTGCCAGCAGGCCTGGCAGGGAAAGGAATTCACCCCTCCACTTT. This translates into CASRPGRERNSPLHF.

The chain uses TRBV6-1 and TRBJ1-2; a weak D match, TRBD1 (6 bases). The V end was cut by 5 bases, the J end by 8 bases, with 18 bases between. The CDR3 is made up of 14 amino acids. Germline V gene data show CDR1 as MNHNS and CDR2 as SASEGT. The CDR3 DNA reads as TGTGCCAGCAGTCCGGAGGGGGGGGCGATGGGCTACACCTTC. Its protein is CASSPEGGAMGYTF.

This clone was seen a handful of times. The chain joins TRBV19 to TRBJ2-1; D is perhaps TRBD2 (6 bases). Trimming cost V 2 bases and J 5 bases, with 16 bases left between them. The CDR3 runs 16 residues. The germline V gene has CDR1 LNHDA and CDR2 SQIVND (reference sequence). CDR3 DNA sequence: TGTGCCAGTAGTATATGGAGGGTTGGGGTCGACAATGAGCAGTTCTTC. Translated, it gives CASSIWRVGVDNEQFF. The variable domain in full, completed from reference TRBV19 and TRBJ2-1, reads DGGITQSPKYLFRKEGQNVTLSCEQNLNHDAMYWYRQDPGQGLRLIYYSQIVNDFQKGDIAEGYSVSREKKESFPLTVTSAQKNPTAFYLCASSIWRVGVDNEQFFGPGTRLTVL.

The V and J genes are TRBV29-1 and TRBJ1-4; D possibly corresponds to TRBD1 (6 bases). The CDR3 sequence is 13 residues long. The V gene lost 6 bases and the J gene lost 7 bases, with 15 bases spanning the gap. Germline lookup yields CDR1 SQVTM and CDR2 ANQGSEA. This CDR3 reads CSVGAGAPEKLFF. CDR3 nucleotide sequence: TGCAGCGTGGGGGCCGGGGCGCCTGAAAAACTGTTTTTT.

The chain is built from TRBV10-3 and TRBJ1-1; 7 bases map to TRBD1. V lost 10 bases and J lost 3; bases outside the gene matches: 11. This CDR3 region has 14 residues. From germline, CDR1 is ENHRY and CDR2 SYGVKD. The CDR3 here is CATRTGEGDTEAFF. The CDR3, as DNA: TGTGCCACCCGAACAGGGGAGGGGGACACTGAAGCTTTCTTT.